The 5 T cell receptor beta chains presented below share a single source sample, sequenced in a study of Ad26.COV2.S vaccination and SARS-CoV-2 variants. The treatment here: 15 to 20 received Ad26.COV2.S at low or high dose, single or two shots; about 5 received placebo; per-sample allocation not given. Collection of samples fell on day 63 after the first vaccine or placebo injection. The repertoire was sequenced with immunoSEQ multiplex PCR; TCRdb's copy has only in-frame clones and lacks some. Among about 680,000 clones listed, about 89% were seen once. Material: peripheral blood, obtained in a trial of Ad26.COV2.S vaccine versus placebo. These receptors originate from a person aged 18-65 years who received the Ad26.COV2.S COVID-19 vaccine or a placebo.

V is TRBV27 and J is TRBJ2-7; no clear D gene. The V and J ends lost 3 bases and 0 bases respectively, with 9 bases between them. CDR3 length: 14 amino acids. CDR1 MNHEY and CDR2 SMNVEV come from the germline V gene (reference sequence). CDR3: CASSFFSHSYEQYF. As DNA, the CDR3 is TGTGCCAGCAGTTTTTTTTCCCACTCCTACGAGCAGTACTTC.

The chain uses TRBV24-1 and TRBJ2-3; a possible D gene is TRBD2 (6 bases). Trimming took off 4 bases at V and 4 bases at J, with 17 bases between the two ends. Germline V gene lookup returns CDR1 KGHDR and CDR2 SFDVKD. The CDR3 sequence is 16 residues long. The CDR3 nucleotides are TGTGCCACCAGTGACCCTTCGGGGAGGAGGCCAGATACGCAGTATTTT. Protein product: CATSDPSGRRPDTQYF.

V gene TRBV9 combines with J gene TRBJ2-5; 8 positions match TRBD2. J gave up 5 bases and V 0 bases, and 15 bases lay outside the gene matches. The CDR3 spans 18 residues. CDR1 SGDLS and CDR2 YYNGEE come from the germline V gene. In DNA form, the CDR3 reads TGTGCCAGCAGCGTAGGGTCGGGGAGCGGGAGTGGGACGGAGACCCAGTACTTC. Its protein is CASSVGSGSGSGTETQYF.

The rearrangement uses TRBV12-3 or TRBV12-4 and TRBJ1-1; D might be TRBD1 (6 bases). The CDR3 length is 13 residues. V lost 7 bases to trimming and J lost 11 bases, with 20 bases between them. The CDR3 sequence: CASNNDSPRGAFF. In DNA form, the CDR3 reads TGTGCCAGCAACAACGACAGCCCAAGGGGGGCTTTCTTT.

This rearrangement joins TRBV7-2 to TRBJ2-1; 7 bases fit TRBD2. From germline, CDR1 is SGHTA and CDR2 FQGNSA. The CDR3 length is 14 residues. The ends lost 5 bases at V and 8 bases at J; junction bases unmatched: 9. The CDR3 is CASSPGGLTYEQFF. CDR3 sequence (DNA): TGTGCCAGCAGCCCCGGGGGGTTGACCTATGAGCAGTTCTTC.